The subject of this entry is one TCR beta chain. Antigen: not known. Each donor was nominally healthy when sampled (though unrecorded immune exposures were likely). Use of 60 Vbeta and 13 Jbeta primers characterized the PCR. Method: immunoSEQ multiplex PCR; TCRdb's copy keeps in-frame clones and lacks some. The sample has some 140,000 clones; approximately 80% are singletons. Germline-derived CDR1 and CDR2 are MGHRA and YSYEKL. The ends were cut back, 1 base at V and 3 bases at J, with 10 bases in the middle. The CDR3 loop spans 15 amino acids. The data were taken from a study of cytomegalovirus exposure and HLA in healthy donors. Whole-study findings and limits: The study listed under 200 cytomegalovirus-associated TCR beta chains.

This TCR derives from a male donor in good health and CMV-seropositive. Sequencing input: PBMCs. J is TRBJ2-1 and V is TRBV4-1, with a weak D call TRBD2 (5 bases). The CDR3: CASSQVSSHYNEQFF. CDR3 in DNA: TGCGCCAGCAGCCAAGTCTCTAGCCACTACAATGAGCAGTTCTTC.